Each of the 30 T cell receptor beta chains below was sequenced from the same sample in a study of identical twins. Each CDR3 protein is one row after TCRdb ran MiXCR on the 5' RACE reads. The data show just under 650,000 distinct CDR3 sequences, just over 7% seen once. These data were also filed under a second study, of yellow fever vaccine responses in identical twins.

Sequenced input: PBMCs. All receptors derive from a woman aged 18-29 years in good health.

In this sample, this clonotype turned up a few times. The V call is TRBV20-1, the J call TRBJ2-3; no clear D gene. This CDR3 spans 17 amino acids. Trimming removed 3 bases at V and 0 bases at J, with 19 bases between. Germline V gene sequence: CDR1 DFQATT, CDR2 SNEGSKA (reference sequence). CDR3 in amino acids: CSASPLVGLTSTDTQYF. The CDR3 bases are TGCAGTGCTAGTCCATTAGTTGGCCTCACTAGCACAGATACGCAGTATTTT.

This chain links TRBV14 with TRBJ2-2; tentative D call: TRBD1 (6 bases). Trimming shortened V by 2 bases and J by 1 base, and 8 bases separated the two germline ends. Germline V gives CDR1 SGHDN, CDR2 FVKESK. This CDR3 is 15 amino acids long. The CDR3 here is CASSQRDKNTGELFF. The CDR3 nucleotides are TGTGCCAGCAGCCAAAGGGACAAGAACACCGGGGAGCTGTTTTTT. Drawing the rest from reference TRBV14 and TRBJ2-2, the complete variable domain is EAGVTQFPSHSVIEKGQTVTLRCDPISGHDNLYWYRRVMGKEIKFLLHFVKESKQDESGMPNNRFLAERTGGTYSTLKVQPAELEDSGVYFCASSQRDKNTGELFFGEGSRLTVL.

There are many counts of this clonotype. V is TRBV12-3 or TRBV12-4 and J is TRBJ2-1; the D gene is possibly TRBD2 (7 bases). V lost 7 bases to trimming and J lost 5 bases, with 18 bases between them. The CDR3 is 15 amino acids. CDR3 residues: CASNTLLGGHNEQFF. CDR3 bases: TGTGCCAGCAACACCCTCCTGGGGGGGCACAATGAGCAGTTCTTC.

The rearrangement joins TRBV5-1 to TRBJ2-4, with D perhaps matching TRBD1 (5 bases). Germline CDR1 SGHRS, CDR2 YFSETQ. V gave up 1 base and J gave up 7 bases, with 9 bases separating them. The CDR3 is 13 residues long. The CDR3: CASSLQGRNIQYF. The CDR3 bases are TGCGCCAGCAGCTTGCAGGGTCGGAACATTCAGTACTTC.

The chain combines TRBV29-1 with TRBJ2-7, with D perhaps TRBD2 (6 bases). Trimming took off 7 bases at V and 2 bases at J, with 9 bases between the two ends. There are 11 residues in the CDR3. Germline V gene sequence: CDR1 SQVTM, CDR2 ANQGSEA. The CDR3 DNA follows: TGCAGCGGCCGGGGGACCTACGAGCAGTACTTC. Protein: CSGRGTYEQYF.

The chain uses TRBV4-1 and TRBJ2-2; D is undetermined. Germline V gene lookup returns CDR1 MGHRA and CDR2 YSYEKL. Between the trimmed V and J ends, which lost 0 bases and 4 bases, there was a span of 6 bases. CDR3 size: 14 residues. CDR3 coding DNA: TGCGCCAGCAGCCAAGAGGGTTTCACCGGGGAGCTGTTTTTT. Its translation is CASSQEGFTGELFF.

In this sample, this clonotype turned up a few times. The chain uses TRBV7-6 and TRBJ2-1; no clear D gene. V was cut by 5 bases and J by 7 bases, with 12 bases left in between. This CDR3 has 13 residues. CDR1 and CDR2 from the germline V gene are SGHVS and FNYEAQ. CDR3 sequence: CASSPSMLNEQFF. The DNA of the CDR3 is TGTGCCAGCAGCCCAAGCATGTTGAATGAGCAGTTCTTC.

This clonotype showed up many times. The gene calls are TRBV7-9 and TRBJ2-7; 9 bases agree with TRBD2. The CDR3 runs to 15 residues. The V and J ends lost 4 bases and 0 bases, in that order; junction bases with no gene match: 4. Germline values: CDR1 SEHNR, CDR2 FQNEAQ (reference sequence). CDR3 coding DNA: TGTGCCAGCAGCTCGCGACTAGCGGACTCCTACGAGCAGTACTTC. This codes for CASSSRLADSYEQYF.

This clonotype was recorded many times. CDR3 amino acids: CASSVVAGDNEQFF. The CDR3 DNA sequence: TGTGCCAGCAGCGTAGTAGCGGGGGACAATGAGCAGTTCTTC. The chain is built from TRBV9 and TRBJ2-1; 9 positions agree with TRBD2. Germline trimming cut 0 bases from V and 5 bases from J; bases unmatched to any gene: 0. Looked up from germline, CDR1 is SGDLS and CDR2 is YYNGEE. The CDR3 length is 14 residues.

This clonotype was seen a few times. The junction does not match germline at one end; this may be a read error. The chain combines TRBV10-3 with TRBJ1-4; no reliable D call. CDR3 size: 14 residues. Germline lookup yields CDR1 ENHRY and CDR2 SYGVKD. The chain's CDR3 is CATSERATNEKLFF. CDR3 DNA sequence: TGTGCCACCAGTGAAAGGGCAACTAATGAAAAACTGTTTTTT.

This clonotype was observed at least ten times. The CDR3 loop is CSVVAAGVSGANVLTF. Written as DNA, the CDR3 is TGCAGCGTTGTCGCAGCGGGAGTATCTGGGGCCAACGTCCTGACTTTC. The J gene is TRBJ2-6, the V gene TRBV29-1; TRBD2 agrees at 8 bases. Germline V lookup: CDR1 SQVTM, CDR2 ANQGSEA. V lost 4 bases and J lost 1; bases outside the gene matches: 6. The CDR3 is 16 residues long.

There are many counts of this clonotype. The chain combines TRBV5-1 with TRBJ2-1, with no clear D. V was clipped by 0 bases and J by 6 bases, with 10 bases between them. The V gene's germline CDR1 is SGHRS and CDR2 YFSETQ. The length of the CDR3 is 14 residues. CDR3 loop: CASSLGYLVNEQFF. In DNA, the CDR3 is TGCGCCAGCAGCTTGGGATATCTCGTCAATGAGCAGTTCTTC. Using reference TRBV5-1 and TRBJ2-1 for the parts outside the CDR3, the full variable domain is KAGVTQTPRYLIKTRGQQVTLSCSPISGHRSVSWYQQTPGQGLQFLFEYFSETQRNKGNFPGRFSGRQFSNSRSEMNVSTLELGDSALYLCASSLGYLVNEQFFGPGTRLTVL.

This clonotype was seen repeatedly, ten times or more. The chain joins TRBV10-1 to TRBJ2-3; 7 nucleotides agree with TRBD2. J was trimmed by 14 bases and V by 2 bases; bases with no gene match: 7. The CDR3 contains 12 residues. Germline V gene lookup returns CDR1 WNHNN and CDR2 SYGVQD (reference sequence). The CDR3 DNA reads as TGCGCCAGCAGTGAGGGGGGGACTACTCTGTATTTT. It specifies CASSEGGTTLYF.

CDR3 in DNA: TGTGCCAGCAGCAAAGAGGCAGGGGAAAGCTATGGCTACACCTTC. Protein: CASSKEAGESYGYTF. The rearrangement uses TRBV6-1 and TRBJ1-2, with a weak D call TRBD1 (6 bases). The V end was cut by 6 bases, the J end by 4 bases, with 18 bases between. The CDR3 has 15 amino acids. Germline values: CDR1 MNHNS, CDR2 SASEGT.

This clonotype was seen at least ten times. The chain links TRBV21-1 to TRBJ2-4; whether TRBD1, the table's D call, matches the DNA was not checked. TRBV21-1 is an annotated pseudogene. The CDR3 runs to 17 residues. The CDR3 loop is CASSNEFNRGCKNIQYF. The CDR3 nucleotides read TGTGCCAGCAGCAACGAATTCAACAGGGGCTGCAAAAACATTCAGTACTTC.

This clonotype has just a few counts. This chain uses TRBV6-1 with TRBJ1-6; 12 bases map to TRBD1. Unmatched junction bases numbered 4, after V lost 3 bases and J lost 1 base. The CDR3 length is 18 residues. From germline, CDR1 is MNHNS and CDR2 SASEGT. CDR3 residues: CASSEGQGALSYNSPLHF. Written as DNA, the CDR3 is TGTGCCAGCAGTGAGGGACAGGGGGCGCTTTCCTATAATTCACCCCTCCACTTT.

In its sample, this clonotype was seen a few times. CDR3 sequence reads: CSAPRGGGSPLHF. In DNA form, the CDR3 reads TGCAGTGCCCCCCGTGGGGGGGGATCACCCCTCCACTTT. J is TRBJ1-6 and V is TRBV20-1; weak D call: TRBD1 (5 bases). Germline lookup yields CDR1 DFQATT and CDR2 SNEGSKA (reference sequence). The CDR3 is 13 residues long. V gave up 6 bases and J gave up 10 bases, with 16 bases separating them.

This clonotype was seen a handful of times. CDR3 sequence reads: CASSRPGRNQETQYF. CDR3 DNA: TGTGCCAGCAGCCGCCCAGGACGGAACCAAGAGACCCAGTACTTC. This rearrangement joins TRBV3-1 to TRBJ2-5, with D unresolved. The CDR3 runs to 15 residues. Germline V gives CDR1 LGHDT, CDR2 YNNKEL (reference sequence). V lost 4 bases, J lost 0 bases, and 12 bases lay in between.

This clonotype was found a few times. The CDR3 DNA sequence: TGTGCCAGCAGTGTGGACAGGGCTGGGGGGACTGAAGCTTTCTTT. Residues: CASSVDRAGGTEAFF. The chain employs TRBV27 and TRBJ1-1, with TRBD1 matching 8 bases. V shed 5 bases, J shed 5 bases, and the junction held 10 bases outside the gene matches. Germline V lookup: CDR1 MNHEY, CDR2 SMNVEV (reference sequence). The CDR3 has 15 residues.

In its sample, this clonotype was seen a few times. This chain uses TRBV12-3 or TRBV12-4 with TRBJ2-7; 7 nucleotides match TRBD1. The CDR3 is 11 residues long. V lost 4 bases, J lost 9 bases, and 3 bases stayed unmatched. This CDR3 is CASSSWTGQYF. CDR3 sequence (DNA): TGTGCCAGCAGTTCGTGGACAGGGCAGTACTTC.

This clonotype was found a few times. This chain links TRBV24-1 with TRBJ2-5, with 7 bases lining up with TRBD2. The V gene end was trimmed by 4 bases and the J gene end by 7 bases; junction bases not matched to a gene: 8. There are 14 residues in the CDR3. Germline-derived CDR1 and CDR2 are KGHDR and SFDVKD. The CDR3 loop reads CATSEIAGGGTQYF. In DNA form, the CDR3 reads TGTGCCACCAGTGAGATAGCGGGTGGTGGGACCCAGTACTTC.

A few counts support this clonotype. This chain links TRBV5-1 with TRBJ2-7; 8 bases fit TRBD2. This CDR3 comprises 16 residues. Germline V gene lookup returns CDR1 SGHRS and CDR2 YFSETQ. J gave up 7 bases and V 0 bases, and 12 bases lay outside the gene matches. The CDR3 sequence: CASSLESGGPTGEQYF. CDR3 nucleotide sequence: TGCGCCAGCAGCTTGGAAAGCGGGGGCCCTACGGGGGAGCAGTACTTC.

This chain links TRBV25-1 with TRBJ2-2; the match to TRBD2 covers 11 bases. The CDR3 has 19 residues. The V gene end was trimmed by 2 bases and the J gene end by 2 bases; junction bases not matched to a gene: 10. Germline lookup yields CDR1 MGHDK and CDR2 SYGVNS. CDR3 sequence (DNA): TGTGCCAGCAGTGAAATCGGAACCGGGACTAGCGGAAACACCGGGGAGCTGTTTTTT. It translates to CASSEIGTGTSGNTGELFF.

The rearrangement joins TRBV25-1 to TRBJ2-7, with D perhaps TRBD1 (6 bases). Trimming took 2 bases from V and 5 from J, leaving 10 bases between them. The CDR3 is made up of 13 amino acids. Germline V gene data show CDR1 as MGHDK and CDR2 as SYGVNS. In DNA form, the CDR3 reads TGTGCCAGCAGTGAACCCCACAGGGACGAGCAGTACGTC. Its translation is CASSEPHRDEQYV.

Many counts were recorded for this clonotype. J is TRBJ2-5 and V is TRBV11-2; weak D call: TRBD2 (7 bases). This CDR3 comprises 16 residues. Trimming cost V 3 bases and J 2 bases, with 16 bases left between them. The V gene's germline CDR1 is SGHAT and CDR2 FQNNGV. The CDR3 loop reads CASSFLQGRDQETQYF. Here the CDR3 DNA reads TGTGCCAGCAGCTTCCTTCAGGGGAGGGATCAAGAGACCCAGTACTTC.

This clonotype was counted ten times or more. This sequence joins TRBV4-1 and TRBJ2-2, with 13 bases that match TRBD2. The CDR3 runs 15 residues. Germline V gene lookup returns CDR1 MGHRA and CDR2 YSYEKL. V shed 5 bases, J shed 7 bases, and the junction held 4 bases outside the gene matches. For the CDR3, the DNA is TGCGCCAGCAGCGGACTAGCGGGAGTGGGCGGGGAGCTGTTTTTT. It is translated as CASSGLAGVGGELFF.

This clonotype has just a few counts. The chain carries TRBV7-8 and TRBJ2-1, with 11 bases aligning to TRBD2. The germline V gene encodes CDR1 SGHVS and CDR2 FQNEAQ. V dropped 6 bases and J dropped 5; count of bases not matched to a gene: 9. The CDR3 runs 16 residues. The CDR3 region has the DNA TGTGCCAGCAGGCACATAGCGGGAGGGCTCCACAATGAGCAGTTCTTC. Translation gives CASRHIAGGLHNEQFF.

This clonotype has ten or more counts. The rearrangement joins TRBV24-1 to TRBJ2-1; no definite D call. This CDR3 has 14 residues. V lost 6 bases to trimming and J lost 0 bases, with 8 bases between them. The germline V gene encodes CDR1 KGHDR and CDR2 SFDVKD. For the CDR3, the DNA is TGTGCCACCAGTCTCCGCGGCTCCTACAATGAGCAGTTCTTC. Translating gives CATSLRGSYNEQFF.

This clonotype has more than one count but fewer than ten. This chain uses TRBV5-5 with TRBJ2-7; D not resolved. The V gene lost 2 bases and the J gene lost 3 bases, with 24 bases spanning the gap. The CDR3 is 18 amino acids. CDR1 and CDR2 from the germline V gene are SGHKS and YYEKEE (reference sequence). The DNA of the CDR3 is TGTGCCAGCAGCTTCGATATTTATCCAGGAAAGTGTTGCTACGAGCAGTACGTC. As protein: CASSFDIYPGKCCYEQYV.

V usage is TRBV12-3 or TRBV12-4 and J usage is TRBJ2-2; no clear D gene. V gave up 8 bases and J gave up 5 bases, with 21 bases separating them. This CDR3 comprises 16 residues. In DNA, the CDR3 is TGTGCCAGCCAAATTAGGGAAACTGCGTGGACCGGGGAGCTGTTTTTT. It encodes CASQIRETAWTGELFF.